This T cell receptor (beta chain) was identified during a study of T cells in Graves' hyperthyroidism and ophthalmopathy. This clonotype showed up many times. Its antigen is unknown. The CDR3 consists of 15 residues. V was cut by 4 bases and J by 3 bases, with 17 bases left in between. CDR1 SGDLS and CDR2 YYNGEE come from the germline V gene. Overall study findings and caveats: Most clonotypes expanded in the thyroid (above 0.001) were also present in blood.

Lactation, pregnancy, other autoimmune disease or uncontrolled infection excluded patients. It was RNA transcripts that yielded the amplified TCR beta CDR3 regions. First-round RT-PCR targeting the TCR CDR3 was performed with the HTBI primer set. Using its own MiXCR run on the multiplex PCR reads, TCRdb lists one record per CDR3 protein. Of about 610,000 distinct CDR3 sequences in the sample, around 46% were seen once. Material: peripheral blood or thyroid tissue (not recorded which). The chain carries TRBV9 and TRBJ2-7; weak D call: TRBD2 (5 bases). The receptor comes from a woman between 18 and 29 years old with Graves' hyperthyroidism. CDR3 residues: CASSPTPGNVYEQYF. The CDR3 nucleotides read TGTGCCAGCAGCCCCACCCCCGGGAACGTCTACGAGCAGTACTTC.